Below, one T cell receptor beta chain is given with its context. The data originate from a study of blood T cell repertoires in COVID-19. Authors' data handling: Estimation of nucleated cell counts relied on the amplification of reference gene primers. Using immunoSEQ multiplex PCR, the repertoire was profiled, and TCRdb retains in-frame clones only, with some absent. Clone size and V and J calls were adopted from that table, with D and trimming inferred from the DNA. This table has some 81,000 clones, 90% to 95% appearing once. This CDR3 has 14 residues. Germline V CDR1 and CDR2: MNHEY, SMNVEV (reference sequence). J lost 5 bases, V lost 2 bases, and 3 bases had no gene match.

The sequenced sample consisted of peripheral blood. The receptor was isolated from a human donor with active COVID-19. The donor label of this sample is uncertain. V is TRBV27 and J is TRBJ2-1; 7 nucleotides match TRBD2. CDR3: CASSLGAGHNEQFF. The CDR3 bases are TGTGCCAGCAGTTTAGGAGCGGGACACAATGAGCAGTTCTTC.